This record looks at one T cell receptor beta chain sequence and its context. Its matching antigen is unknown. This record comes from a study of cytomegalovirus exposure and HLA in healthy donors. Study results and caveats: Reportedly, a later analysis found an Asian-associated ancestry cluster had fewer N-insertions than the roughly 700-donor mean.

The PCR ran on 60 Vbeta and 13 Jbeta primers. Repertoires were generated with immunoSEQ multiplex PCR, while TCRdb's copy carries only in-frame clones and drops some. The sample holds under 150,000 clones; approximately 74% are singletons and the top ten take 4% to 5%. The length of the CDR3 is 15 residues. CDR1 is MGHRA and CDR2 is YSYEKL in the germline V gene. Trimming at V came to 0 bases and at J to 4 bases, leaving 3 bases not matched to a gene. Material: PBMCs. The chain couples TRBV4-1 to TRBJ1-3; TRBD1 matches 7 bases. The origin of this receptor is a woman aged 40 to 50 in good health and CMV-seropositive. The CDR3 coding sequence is TGCGCCAGCAGCCAAGATCAGGGGGGAGGAAACACCATATATTTT. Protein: CASSQDQGGGNTIYF.